The 28 T cell receptor beta chains presented below share a single source sample, sequenced in a study of T cell responses to AZD1222 COVID-19 vaccine. The data were produced by immunoSEQ multiplex PCR, yet TCRdb's version contains in-frame clones alone and is incomplete. The data contain roughly 99,000 clones, 87% of them seen just once; the ten biggest clones take up around 4.4%. Here the sequenced sample was peripheral blood, taken on day 0 of AZD1222 vaccination. These receptors originate from an adult in good health.

The chain employs TRBV18 and TRBJ2-1, with D perhaps assigned TRBD1 or TRBD2 (5 bases each). The CDR3 spans 14 residues. The V end was cut by 3 bases, the J end by 13 bases, with 19 bases between. Per germline, CDR1 KGHSH and CDR2 LQKENI. The CDR3 reads CASSPMERGRDQFF. CDR3 sequence (DNA): TGTGCCAGCTCACCCATGGAGAGGGGACGAGATCAGTTCTTC.

The J gene is TRBJ1-1, the V gene TRBV7-9; no firm D call. V lost 1 base and J 3 bases, leaving 9 bases between the germline ends. Germline V gene sequence: CDR1 SEHNR, CDR2 FQNEAQ (reference sequence). The CDR3 has 14 amino acids. In nucleotides, the CDR3 is TGTGCCAGCAGCTTAGGAACAGCCTACACTGAAGCTTTCTTT. It translates to CASSLGTAYTEAFF. The entire variable domain, with the rest obtained from reference TRBV7-9 and TRBJ1-1, is as follows: DTGVSQNPRHKITKRGQNVTFRCDPISEHNRLYWYRQTLGQGPEFLTYFQNEAQLEKSRLLSDRFSAERPKGSFSTLEIQRTEQGDSAMYLCASSLGTAYTEAFFGQGTRLTVV.

This chain joins TRBV3-1 (or the pseudogene TRBV3-2) and TRBJ2-7; 7 nucleotides align to TRBD2. Germline V gene sequence: CDR1 LGHDT, CDR2 YNNKEL (reference sequence). With V trimmed by 0 bases and J by 4 bases, 3 bases remained unmatched. The CDR3 runs to 14 residues. CDR3 sequence reads: CASSQDMGGYEQYF. The CDR3 bases are TGTGCCAGCAGCCAAGATATGGGGGGGTACGAGCAGTACTTC.

This rearrangement joins TRBV24-1 to TRBJ1-2; the match to TRBD1 covers 8 bases. The CDR3 is made up of 17 amino acids. Losses at the gene ends were 4 bases for V and 4 bases for J; bases not matched to a gene: 13. Germline loops: CDR1 KGHDR, CDR2 SFDVKD. CDR3 DNA sequence: TGTGCCACCAGTGAGCGGACAGGGCCGACCGGGGGCTATGGCTACACCTTC. Its protein product is CATSERTGPTGGYGYTF.

This chain joins TRBV5-1 and TRBJ2-1; 11 bases fit TRBD2. This CDR3 comprises 16 residues. Germline loops: CDR1 SGHRS, CDR2 YFSETQ. V was clipped by 4 bases and J by 5 bases; unmatched bases: 8. The CDR3 region is CASSPTGTSGHNEQFF. In DNA form, the CDR3 reads TGCGCCAGCAGCCCTACCGGGACTAGCGGCCACAATGAGCAGTTCTTC. Using reference TRBV5-1 and TRBJ2-1 for the parts outside the CDR3, the full variable domain is KAGVTQTPRYLIKTRGQQVTLSCSPISGHRSVSWYQQTPGQGLQFLFEYFSETQRNKGNFPGRFSGRQFSNSRSEMNVSTLELGDSALYLCASSPTGTSGHNEQFFGPGTRLTVL.

The chain combines TRBV6-1 with TRBJ2-5; no firm D call. The length of the CDR3 is 15 residues. CDR1 is MNHNS, CDR2 SASEGT, per germline. V dropped 2 bases and J dropped 2 bases, with 12 bases sitting between them. The DNA of the CDR3 is TGTGCCAGCAGTGAAATGTCCACTCGACAAGAGACCCAGTACTTC. Amino acids: CASSEMSTRQETQYF.

The J gene is TRBJ1-5, the V gene TRBV30; D possibly corresponds to TRBD1 (6 bases). V lost 4 bases, J lost 0 bases, and 10 bases lay in between. Germline V gene lookup returns CDR1 GTSNPN and CDR2 SVGIG (reference sequence). CDR3 length: 14 amino acids. The CDR3 coding sequence is TGTGCCTGGACAGGGGAGTATAGCAATCAGCCCCAGCATTTT. Translating it yields CAWTGEYSNQPQHF.

The genes are TRBV7-2 and TRBJ2-7, with TRBD1 as a possible D gene (6 bases). The CDR3 extends over 14 amino acids. V shed 3 bases and J shed 6 bases, with 15 bases lying between them. Germline CDR1 reads SGHTA; CDR2 reads FQGNSA. The CDR3, as DNA: TGTGCCAGCAGCTTTGGTCAGGGGATAGGCGAGCAGTACTTC. This sequence encodes CASSFGQGIGEQYF.

The rearrangement joins TRBV5-4 to TRBJ1-4; possible D gene TRBD1, 5 bases. The CDR3 is 14 residues long. CDR1 SGHNT and CDR2 YYREEE come from the germline V gene (reference sequence). Trimming removed 4 bases at V and 8 bases at J, with 15 bases between. The CDR3 loop is CASSLQGAVEKLFF. CDR3 bases: TGTGCCAGCAGCCTGCAAGGGGCGGTGGAAAAACTGTTTTTT. The entire variable domain, with the rest obtained from reference TRBV5-4 and TRBJ1-4, is as follows: ETGVTQSPTHLIKTRGQQVTLRCSSQSGHNTVSWYQQALGQGPQFIFQYYREEENGRGNFPPRFSGLQFPNYSSELNVNALELDDSALYLCASSLQGAVEKLFFGSGTQLSVL.

This rearrangement joins TRBV6-1 to TRBJ1-5; D remains unclear. In germline, CDR1 is MNHNS, CDR2 SASEGT. The CDR3 contains 12 residues. The germline V and J ends were trimmed by 2 bases and 5 bases, with 4 bases remaining between them. The CDR3 bases are TGTGCCAGCAGTGAATCCGATCAGCCCCAGCATTTT. Amino acid sequence: CASSESDQPQHF.

The chain couples TRBV2 to TRBJ1-6, with 10 nucleotides matching TRBD1. The CDR3 totals 12 residues. The germline gives CDR1 SNHLY, CDR2 FYNNEI. V was clipped by 9 bases and J by 8 bases; unmatched bases: 1. Here the CDR3 reads CARTGGDSPLHF. CDR3 DNA sequence: TGTGCCAGGACAGGGGGCGATTCACCCCTCCACTTT.

Of note for this clone: Additional DNA sequences in this sample encode the identical CDR3. The rearrangement uses TRBV10-3 and TRBJ2-3; D perhaps matches TRBD2 (7 bases). This CDR3 has 14 amino acids. Trimming took off 10 bases at V and 3 bases at J, with 17 bases between the two ends. Germline CDR1 is ENHRY and CDR2 is SYGVKD. The chain's CDR3 is CATLVGGRTDTQYF. DNA for the CDR3: TGTGCCACCCTTGTGGGGGGGCGAACAGATACGCAGTATTTT.

This chain uses TRBV7-3 with TRBJ1-1; no clear D. CDR1 and CDR2 (germline): SGHTA, FQGTGA. This CDR3 has 13 amino acids. V was shortened by 3 bases and J by 0 bases, with 5 bases between the two germline ends. Written as DNA, the CDR3 is TGTGCCAGCAGCTTGGAAATGAACACTGAAGCTTTCTTT. Protein sequence: CASSLEMNTEAFF.

This rearrangement joins TRBV6-5 to TRBJ1-2; D may be TRBD1 (5 bases). The V and J ends lost 8 bases and 5 bases respectively, with 9 bases between them. The length of the CDR3 is 11 residues. Germline V gene sequence: CDR1 MNHEY, CDR2 SVGAGI. The CDR3: CASQGRYGYTF. CDR3 bases: TGTGCCAGCCAGGGCCGGTATGGCTACACCTTC.

This clone was detected only once. The J gene is TRBJ2-7, the V gene TRBV28; D may match TRBD1 or TRBD2 (5 bases each). Per the germline V gene, CDR1 is MDHEN and CDR2 is SYDVKM. V dropped 7 bases and J dropped 7 bases, with 23 bases sitting between them. This CDR3 is built from 15 residues. Here the CDR3 reads CASTPTGPRTSEQYF. CDR3 nucleotide sequence: TGTGCCAGCACCCCTACAGGTCCCCGGACTTCGGAGCAGTACTTC.

V usage is TRBV21-1 and J usage is TRBJ2-5; the table's TRBD2 call for D was not verified on the DNA. TRBV21-1 is flagged as a pseudogene. The CDR3 is 20 amino acids. CDR3 sequence (DNA): TGTGCCAGCAGCAAAGAGCATGGACTAGCCCGCGCATCAACACAAGAGACCCAGTACTTC. Residues: CASSKEHGLARASTQETQYF.

The J gene is TRBJ2-1, the V gene TRBV6-5; D might be TRBD1 (6 bases). The CDR3 is 13 residues long. Trimming stripped 7 bases from V and 4 bases from J, with 11 bases between. The germline V gene encodes CDR1 MNHEY and CDR2 SVGAGI. The CDR3 nucleotides read TGTGCCAGCAATCGAAGGGGGTACAATGAGCAGTTCTTC. This encodes CASNRRGYNEQFF.

The CDR3 spells CASSLSLAGDNEQFF. The CDR3 DNA follows: TGCGCCAGCAGCTTGTCGTTAGCGGGGGACAATGAGCAGTTCTTC. The chain carries TRBV5-1 and TRBJ2-1, with TRBD2 identical over 9 bases. From germline, CDR1 is SGHRS and CDR2 YFSETQ. The CDR3 is made up of 15 amino acids. Losses at the gene ends were 1 base for V and 5 bases for J; bases not matched to a gene: 4.

This sequence joins TRBV5-1 and TRBJ1-5; tentative D call: TRBD1 (6 bases). V shed 4 bases and J shed 3 bases, with 20 bases lying between them. This CDR3 contains 17 residues. Germline lookup yields CDR1 SGHRS and CDR2 YFSETQ. The CDR3: CASSPGARTELNQPQHF. The CDR3 nucleotides read TGCGCCAGCAGCCCTGGGGCCCGGACAGAGCTCAATCAGCCCCAGCATTTT.

V usage is TRBV12-3 or TRBV12-4 and J usage is TRBJ1-2; TRBD1 aligns across 7 bases. V shed 6 bases and J 4 bases; nucleotides not matched to a gene: 5. The CDR3 is 13 amino acids. The CDR3 reads CASSRGTVYGYTF. In nucleotides, the CDR3 is TGTGCCAGCAGCCGGGGGACAGTCTATGGCTACACCTTC.

The chain has TRBV15 and TRBJ1-6; D call uncertain. CDR3 length: 12 amino acids. Trimming cost V 5 bases and J 6 bases, with 5 bases left between them. Germline-derived CDR1 and CDR2 are LNHNV and YYDKDF (reference sequence). This CDR3 is CATSRVNSPLHF. In DNA, the CDR3 is TGTGCCACCAGCCGCGTTAATTCACCCCTCCACTTT. Together with reference TRBV15 and TRBJ1-6, the CDR3 gives the full variable domain: DAMVIQNPRYQVTQFGKPVTLSCSQTLNHNVMYWYQQKSSQAPKLLFHYYDKDFNNEADTPDNFQSRRPNTSFCFLDIRSPGLGDTAMYLCATSRVNSPLHFGNGTRLTVT.

This chain joins TRBV7-8 and TRBJ1-2; maybe TRBD1 (6 bases). Trimming removed 5 bases from V and 7 bases from J, with 23 bases in between. CDR3 size: 16 residues. Per germline, CDR1 SGHVS and CDR2 FQNEAQ. CDR3 in amino acids: CASSQIGGVAGVGYTF. CDR3 bases: TGTGCCAGCAGCCAAATAGGGGGTGTAGCGGGGGTTGGCTACACCTTC.

The rearrangement joins TRBV7-6 to TRBJ2-7; TRBD1 or TRBD2 may be the D gene (5 bases each). Germline CDR1 and CDR2: SGHVS and FNYEAQ. This CDR3 has 15 residues. The germline V and J ends were trimmed by 1 base and 1 base, with 11 bases remaining between them. The CDR3 spells CASSLEGTDSYEQYF. The CDR3 bases are TGTGCCAGCAGCTTAGAGGGGACCGATTCCTACGAGCAGTACTTC.

The chain has TRBV27 and TRBJ2-2; D possibly corresponds to TRBD1 (6 bases). V was shortened by 6 bases and J by 2 bases, with 10 bases between the two germline ends. The CDR3 sequence is 14 residues long. From germline, CDR1 is MNHEY and CDR2 SMNVEV (reference sequence). The CDR3 nucleotides read TGTGCCAGCAGCCCCGGGACAAACACCGGGGAGCTGTTTTTT. The encoded protein is CASSPGTNTGELFF.

The chain recombines TRBV11-3 with TRBJ2-1, with 7 positions matching TRBD2. The CDR3 length is 19 residues. Germline-derived CDR1 and CDR2 are SGHNT and YENEEA. The V segment lost 5 bases and the J segment 5 bases; nucleotides outside the gene matches: 21. CDR3 nucleotide sequence: TGTGCCAGCAGCCCCAGAGAAGAAGGGACTACCCATTCAAACAATGAGCAGTTCTTC. Protein sequence: CASSPREEGTTHSNNEQFF.

J is TRBJ1-2 and V is TRBV3-1 (or the pseudogene TRBV3-2); weak D call: TRBD1 (6 bases). There are 12 residues in the CDR3. V was cut by 2 bases and J by 6 bases, with 7 bases left in between. CDR1 is LGHDT and CDR2 is YNNKEL in the germline V gene (reference sequence). The DNA for the CDR3 is TGTGCCAGCAGCCAAACAGGGAATGGCTACACCTTC. This codes for CASSQTGNGYTF.

The gene calls are TRBV2 and TRBJ1-5; no clear D gene. Trimming cost V 5 bases and J 4 bases, with 12 bases left between them. This CDR3 spans 14 amino acids. Per germline, CDR1 SNHLY and CDR2 FYNNEI. The CDR3 nucleotides read TGTGCCAGCAGTCGAGTTCCGGGGAATCAGCCCCAGCATTTT. It specifies CASSRVPGNQPQHF.

The chain links TRBV9 to TRBJ1-6; D not certain. The CDR3 is 16 amino acids. Germline V CDR1 and CDR2: SGDLS, YYNGEE. V was shortened by 2 bases and J by 0 bases, with 9 bases between the two germline ends. The CDR3 nucleotides are TGTGCCAGCAGCGTGGAAGTAGCCTCCTATAATTCACCCCTCCACTTT. Its translation is CASSVEVASYNSPLHF.